The entry below describes one TCR beta chain. Its antigen is unknown. No base quality values were provided; no much bigger clone lies one nucleotide off. CDR1 and CDR2, per the germline V gene, are MNHNS and SASEGT. The CDR3 runs 15 residues from the cysteine to the phenylalanine. The read is trimmed to its CDR3 DNA, 45 bases read in frame from base 1. V drops 2 bases and J drops 6 bases, leaving 14 bases in between. Libraries were made using the immunoSEQ multiplex PCR assay. TCRdb re-hosts the immuneACCESS table, in-frame sequences only. Its copies lack some clones; in the studies checked, an unresolved V gene accounts for under half of them, and the cause for the rest is not known. In all, the sample holds about 15,000 clones, and under 85% of those were seen once. The ten largest clones add up to less than 40% of the sample. Checkpoint therapy was initiated 14 to 28 days after autologous transplant, and ipilimumab was administered at 1 mg/kg intravenously on day 1 of selected weeks. Nivolumab was given at 3 mg/kg intravenously on day 1 of weeks 1, 4, 7, 10, and every two weeks through week 26. The study was a Phase Ib clinical trial testing combined checkpoint inhibition with ipilimumab and nivolumab as consolidation after autologous stem cell transplantation.

The data were taken from a study of ipilimumab plus nivolumab after autologous stem cell transplantation (dated by TCRdb to 2020 to 2022). Turning to the overall study: A median of roughly five ipilimumab doses and fewer than 10 nivolumab doses was received by trial patients. Both primary refractory and relapsed disease were represented in the DLBCL cohort, where 18-month progression-free survival was approximately 87% and 28%, respectively. Patients undergoing autologous transplant for high-risk diffuse large B cell lymphoma, mature T cell lymphoma, or multiple myeloma were enrolled in the trial. The intent-to-treat population of the trial was made up of 35 to 40 patients. The investigation overall reported the following: The authors stated that profiles of the T cell receptor repertoire, regulatory T cell phenotype and gut microbiota provided a biologic rationale for studying this approach further. The authors concluded that, as post-transplant consolidation, combined checkpoint inhibition appeared tolerable.

The origin of this receptor is a male donor with diffuse large B-cell lymphoma. The sequencing used PBMCs, collected in a trial of ipilimumab plus nivolumab as post-transplant consolidation. Recombination connected TRBV6-1 to TRBJ1-5, with a tentative D gene TRBD1 over 5 matching bases. The CDR3 reads as follows: CASSEWGQETQPQHF. The nucleotides read TGTGCCAGCAGTGAATGGGGCCAGGAGACTCAGCCCCAGCATTTT.